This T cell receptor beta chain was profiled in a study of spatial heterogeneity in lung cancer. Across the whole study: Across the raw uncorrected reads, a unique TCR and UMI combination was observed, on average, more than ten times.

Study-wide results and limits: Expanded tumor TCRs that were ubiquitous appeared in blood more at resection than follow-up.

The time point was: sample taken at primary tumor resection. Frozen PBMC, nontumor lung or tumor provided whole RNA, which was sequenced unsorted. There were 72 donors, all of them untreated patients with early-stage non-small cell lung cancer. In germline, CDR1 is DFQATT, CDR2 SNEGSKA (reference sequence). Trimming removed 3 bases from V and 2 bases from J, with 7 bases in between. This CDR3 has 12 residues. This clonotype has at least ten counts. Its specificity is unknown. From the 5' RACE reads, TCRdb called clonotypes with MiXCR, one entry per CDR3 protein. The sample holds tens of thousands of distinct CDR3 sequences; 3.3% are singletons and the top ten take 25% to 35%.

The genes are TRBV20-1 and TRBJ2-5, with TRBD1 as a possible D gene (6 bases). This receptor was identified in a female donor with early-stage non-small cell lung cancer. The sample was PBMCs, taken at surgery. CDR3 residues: CSASRGQETQYF. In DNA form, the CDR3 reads TGCAGTGCTAGTAGGGGGCAAGAGACCCAGTACTTC.